These 11 T cell receptor gamma chains originate from one sample sequenced in a study of γδ T cells in repeated Plasmodium falciparum infection. TCRdb reprocessed the multiplex PCR reads through CATT. This table has roughly 5,000 gamma-chain clones, 3% to 4% appearing once. Flow sorting of PBMC yielded separate Vgamma9/Vdelta2+ and Vdelta2-negative gammadelta T cell populations for bulk repertoire analysis. The sequenced material came from gamma-delta T cells from blood. The receptor set was obtained from a pool of human donors (malaria-infected and uninfected, not separated).

Comments on this clone: TCRdb pairs this DNA with a much larger clone's protein that differs at residue 13, likely a read error; the protein shown was translated from the DNA. In DNA, the CDR3 is TGTGCCTTGTGGGGTTACTCAGAGTTGGGCAAAAAAGTCAAGGTATTT. It is translated as CALWGYSELGKKVKVF. The gene calls are TRGV9 and TRGJP. TCRdb records no J gene; here it was assigned by comparing the DNA to germline. Germline V lookup: CDR1 GITISATS, CDR2 ISYDGTV (reference sequence). CDR3 size: 16 residues.

This clone was seen a handful of times. The protein held in TCRdb is that of a much larger clone and does not match this DNA's translation at residue 5, likely because of a read error; the protein shown is translated from the DNA. This chain links TRGV9 with TRGJ1 or TRGJ2. CDR1 GITISATS and CDR2 ISYDGTV come from the germline V gene (reference sequence). This CDR3 region has 14 residues. The CDR3 nucleotides read TGTGCCTTGTGGGGGGTGTCCGATTATTATAAGAAACTCTTT. Protein product: CALWGVSDYYKKLF.

This clone was seen a handful of times. This is likely an artifact of a read error, given a far larger clone one base away. The sample carries other DNA sequences with the same CDR3. This sequence joins TRGV9 and TRGJP. Matching the DNA to germline supplied the J gene, which TCRdb does not give. This CDR3 spans 17 amino acids. The germline V gene encodes CDR1 GITISATS and CDR2 ISYDGTV (reference sequence). The CDR3 region is CALWEVLGELGKKIKVF. For the CDR3, the DNA is TGTGCCTTGTGGGAGGTGCTGGGAGAGTTGGGCAAGAAAATCAAGGTATTT.

For this clone: TCRdb pairs this DNA with a much larger clone's protein that differs at residues 7 and 13, likely a read error; the protein shown was translated from the DNA. The rearrangement uses TRGV9 and TRGJP. CDR1 is GITISATS, CDR2 ISYDGTV, per germline (reference sequence). The CDR3 runs to 15 residues. This chain's CDR3 is CALWNPVLGKKINVF. DNA for the CDR3: TGTGCCTTGTGGAACCCCGTGTTGGGCAAAAAAATCAATGTATTT.

As to this clone: It is likely a read error: a sequence one base away is far more abundant. The sample has other DNA sequences that encode this CDR3 too. This chain uses TRGV2 with TRGJ1 or TRGJ2. The CDR3 length is 13 residues. CDR1 and CDR2 (germline): EGSNGY, YDSYNSKV. V lost 0 bases to trimming and J lost 7 bases; unmatched junction nucleotides: 6. CDR3 region: CATWDGGRYKKLF. The DNA of the CDR3 is TGTGCCACCTGGGACGGGGGGAGGTATAAGAAACTCTTT.

In its sample, this clone was seen many times. The protein held in TCRdb is that of a much larger clone and does not match this DNA's translation at residue 14, likely because of a read error; the protein shown is translated from the DNA. Here the V gene is TRGV4, but the J gene went uncalled. Per germline, CDR1 EGSTGY and CDR2 YDSYTSSV. The CDR3 loop spans 16 amino acids. The CDR3 region is CATWDGFHHTGWFEIF. CDR3 sequence (DNA): TGTGCCACCTGGGATGGGTTCCATCACACTGGTTGGTTCGAGATATTT.

As to this clone: The likely explanation is a read error, given a far larger clone one base away. This same CDR3 is encoded by further DNA sequences in the sample. This chain links TRGV9 with TRGJP. Assignment of the J gene here rests on matching the DNA to germline, because TCRdb gives none. V gave up 5 bases and J gave up 4 bases; unmatched junction bases: 23. The CDR3 contains 22 residues. Germline V CDR1 and CDR2: GITISATS, ISYDGTV (reference sequence). The CDR3 region has the DNA TGTGCCTTGTGGGGGAGTAAAGGGTCCCGCTGGTCCCAAGAGTTGGGCAAAAAAATCAAGGTATTT. It specifies CALWGSKGSRWSQELGKKIKVF.

This clone was seen only a few times. TCRdb lists the protein of a much larger clone for this DNA, which differs at residue 8, so this is likely a read error; the protein given here is translated from the DNA itself. The V and J genes are TRGV4 and TRGJP1. TCRdb does not report a J gene; here it was assigned by matching the DNA to germline references. V was pared by 0 bases and J by 4 bases, with 8 bases of the junction left unmatched. The CDR3 has 16 amino acids. Germline-derived CDR1 and CDR2 are EGSTGY and YDSYTSSV. The CDR3: CATWDGFNHTGWFKIF. The CDR3, as DNA: TGTGCCACCTGGGATGGGTTCAATCACACTGGTTGGTTCAAGATATTT.

Relative to its sample, this clone is medium-sized (0.01 to 0.1%). The chain recombines TRGV5 with TRGJ1 or TRGJ2. Trimming removed 5 bases from V and 9 bases from J; junction bases left unmatched: 13. The CDR3 sequence is 13 residues long. Germline CDR1 VINAFY, CDR2 YDVSNSKD. CDR3 loop: CATWARVGFKKLF. The CDR3 nucleotides are TGTGCCACCTGGGCCCGGGTGGGGTTTAAGAAACTCTTT.

Turning to this clone: A far larger clone is only one base removed, so a read error is likely. The rearrangement joins TRGV9 to TRGJ1 or TRGJ2. TCRdb carries no J gene annotation; the J gene was assigned here by matching the DNA with germline. CDR1 and CDR2 (germline): GITISATS, ISYDGTV (reference sequence). CDR3 length equals 11 residues. V was clipped by 5 bases and J by 7 bases; unmatched bases: 5. For the CDR3, the DNA is TGTGCCTTGTGGGCGGTATATAAGAAACTCTTT. Protein product: CALWAVYKKLF.

This clone showed up just a few times. The TCRdb protein, from a much larger clone, departs from this DNA's translation at residue 8, likely by read error; the protein shown derives from the DNA. This rearrangement joins TRGV9 to TRGJP. TCRdb lists no J gene, so it was determined here by aligning the DNA to germline. CDR3 length: 16 residues. Germline CDR1 reads GITISATS; CDR2 reads ISYDGTV (reference sequence). J gave up 9 bases and V 3 bases, and 8 bases lay outside the gene matches. This chain's CDR3 is CALWEHSGLGKKIKVF. The CDR3 bases are TGTGCCTTGTGGGAGCACTCAGGGTTGGGCAAAAAAATCAAGGTATTT.